This TCR beta chain was identified in a study of tumor and adjacent non-tumor tissue in lung cancer. Across the study: Each sample yielded millions of productive TCRbeta reads on average.

This sample's RNA came from whole unsorted tissue. This non-tumor lung sample came from over 3 cm beyond the tumor edge. TCRbeta libraries were built with three rounds of nested PCR, modified from ARM-PCR. TCRdb reprocessed the multiplex PCR reads via MiXCR and lists one record per CDR3 protein. Among about 110,000 distinct CDR3 sequences listed, about 63% were seen once. This CDR3 is built from 15 residues. V lost 5 bases and J 1 base, leaving 14 bases between the germline ends. Germline V lookup: CDR1 LNHDA, CDR2 SQIVND (reference sequence). Input material: distant non-tumor lung tissue. The receptor was derived from a man aged 55 to 70 with non-small cell lung cancer. V gene TRBV19 combines with J gene TRBJ1-1; D is undetermined. CDR3 in amino acids: CASSPRLRANTEAFF. The CDR3 DNA is TGTGCCAGTAGTCCGCGTTTGAGGGCGAACACTGAAGCTTTCTTT.